These 13 T cell receptor beta chains originate from one sample sequenced in a study of blood T cell repertoires in COVID-19. Using immunoSEQ multiplex PCR, the repertoire was profiled, and TCRdb retains in-frame clones only, with some absent. The repertoire consists of 16,000 or so clones, with more than 85% occurring once and the leading ten covering approximately 14%. The sequenced sample consisted of peripheral blood. Source of these receptors: a human donor in a cohort sampled during active COVID-19.

The chain has TRBV6-6 and TRBJ2-3; 9 nucleotides agree with TRBD1. Germline assignment: CDR1 MNHNY and CDR2 SVGAGI (reference sequence). The CDR3 totals 16 residues. V shed 5 bases and J 8 bases; nucleotides not matched to a gene: 14. CDR3 nucleotide sequence: TGTGCCAGCAGTCGAAACCGGGACAGGGTGTCTTCTACGCAGTATTTT. Amino acid sequence: CASSRNRDRVSSTQYF.

This sequence joins TRBV4-3 and TRBJ2-3, with a weak D call TRBD2 (6 bases). The CDR3 is 14 amino acids. The V end was cut by 1 base, the J end by 4 bases, with 9 bases between. Germline loops: CDR1 LGHNA, CDR2 YSLEER. The CDR3 is CASSQAGVPDTQYF. The CDR3 bases are TGCGCCAGCAGCCAAGCGGGGGTTCCAGATACGCAGTATTTT.

The chain joins TRBV2 to TRBJ1-6; 7 positions agree with TRBD1. The ends lost 6 bases at V and 0 bases at J; junction bases unmatched: 11. CDR1 is SNHLY, CDR2 FYNNEI, per germline. The CDR3 has 18 residues. The CDR3 region has the DNA TGTGCCAGCAGGGGGGACAGCCATTCCTACTCCTATAATTCACCCCTCCACTTT. It encodes CASRGDSHSYSYNSPLHF.

This clone was detected only once. V and J are TRBV12-3 or TRBV12-4 and TRBJ2-2, with 7 bases fitting TRBD1. Trimming cost V 6 bases and J 5 bases; bases outside gene matches: 3. The CDR3 consists of 13 residues. CDR3 in DNA: TGTGCCAGCAGAGGGGGCAGAACCGGGGAGCTGTTTTTT. Its translation is CASRGGRTGELFF.

J is TRBJ1-2 and V is TRBV23-1; D is perhaps TRBD1 (5 bases). TRBV23-1 qualifies as an ORF whose function is uncertain. The CDR3 runs 14 residues. V dropped 2 bases and J dropped 8 bases, with 15 bases sitting between them. For the CDR3, the DNA is TGCGCCAGCAGTCAAACCGCAGGGAGCGGGGGCTACACCTTC. Protein product: CASSQTAGSGGYTF.

The CDR3 DNA reads TGTGCCAGCAGCTTAACCGTAGGGACAGGGGTGGGTGAGCAGTTCTTC. Its protein is CASSLTVGTGVGEQFF. The rearrangement joins TRBV7-3 to TRBJ2-1, with 10 positions matching TRBD1. This CDR3 has 16 residues. J lost 9 bases, V lost 0 bases, and 8 bases had no gene match. Per germline, CDR1 SGHTA and CDR2 FQGTGA. Supplemented by reference TRBV7-3 and TRBJ2-1, the full variable domain reads GAGVSQTPSNKVTEKGKYVELRCDPISGHTALYWYRQSLGQGPEFLIYFQGTGAADDSGLPNDRFFAVRPEGSVSTLKIQRTERGDSAVYLCASSLTVGTGVGEQFFGPGTRLTVL.

The chain recombines TRBV3-1 (or the pseudogene TRBV3-2) with TRBJ2-7; possible D gene TRBD2, 7 bases. V was trimmed by 2 bases and J by 3 bases, leaving 26 bases between them. Germline V CDR1 and CDR2: LGHDT, YNNKEL (reference sequence). The length of the CDR3 is 19 residues. CDR3 in DNA: TGTGCCAGCAGCCAAAAGGGGGGGGAAGAGCAGGGTAACTTCTACGAGCAGTACTTC. Its translation is CASSQKGGEEQGNFYEQYF.

The chain is built from TRBV7-2 and TRBJ1-1; 8 bases map to TRBD1. The germline gives CDR1 SGHTA, CDR2 FQGNSA. With 4 bases clipped from V and 14 bases from J, the junction kept 21 bases outside the gene matches. This CDR3 is 16 amino acids long. The CDR3 sequence: CASSSLTTGDGAASFF. The CDR3 bases are TGTGCCAGCAGCTCACTCACGACAGGGGACGGGGCCGCAAGCTTCTTT.

CDR3 DNA: TGTGCCAGCAAAGGGGACAGGGGGGTTTCCTACGAGCAGTACTTC. It yields the protein CASKGDRGVSYEQYF. The genes are TRBV2 and TRBJ2-7; 11 bases fit TRBD1. The CDR3 consists of 15 residues. The junction had 6 bases not matched to a gene; V was cut back by 7 bases and J by 1 base. Looked up from germline, CDR1 is SNHLY and CDR2 is FYNNEI.

This clone was observed a single time. The gene calls are TRBV7-9 and TRBJ1-5; 9 nucleotides match TRBD1. The V segment lost 0 bases and the J segment 2 bases; nucleotides outside the gene matches: 5. CDR3 length: 17 amino acids. CDR1 is SEHNR, CDR2 FQNEAQ, per germline (reference sequence). The CDR3 DNA sequence: TGTGCCAGCAGCTTAGCGAGGACAGGGGACGGCAATCAGCCCCAGCATTTT. Its protein is CASSLARTGDGNQPQHF. The whole variable domain, filled in from reference TRBV7-9 and TRBJ1-5, reads DTGVSQNPRHKITKRGQNVTFRCDPISEHNRLYWYRQTLGQGPEFLTYFQNEAQLEKSRLLSDRFSAERPKGSFSTLEIQRTEQGDSAMYLCASSLARTGDGNQPQHFGDGTRLSIL.

The rearrangement uses TRBV4-3 and TRBJ2-2, with 8 bases that match TRBD2. The CDR3 is 16 amino acids. CDR1 and CDR2 from the germline V gene are LGHNA and YSLEER. After removal of 4 bases from V and 0 bases from J, the junction contained 4 bases not matched to a gene. In DNA form, the CDR3 reads TGCGCCAGCAGCCCTCTAGCGGGTTCGAACACCGGGGAGCTGTTTTTT. This codes for CASSPLAGSNTGELFF.

The gene calls are TRBV2 and TRBJ2-7; 9 bases are a match to TRBD2. CDR1 and CDR2 (germline): SNHLY, FYNNEI. V was pared by 5 bases and J by 2 bases, with 4 bases of the junction left unmatched. The CDR3 runs to 14 residues. The CDR3 region has the DNA TGTGCCAGCAGTTACTCTAGCGGGGCCTACGAGCAGTACTTC. Its translation is CASSYSSGAYEQYF.

The rearrangement uses TRBV6-6 and TRBJ1-1; D may be TRBD1 (5 bases). With 5 bases removed from V and 3 bases from J, the gap between germline ends came to 13 bases. The CDR3 loop spans 14 amino acids. From germline, CDR1 is MNHNY and CDR2 SVGAGI (reference sequence). DNA of the CDR3: TGTGCCAGCAGTCGGACACCTACCGACACTGAAGCTTTCTTT. Amino acid sequence: CASSRTPTDTEAFF.